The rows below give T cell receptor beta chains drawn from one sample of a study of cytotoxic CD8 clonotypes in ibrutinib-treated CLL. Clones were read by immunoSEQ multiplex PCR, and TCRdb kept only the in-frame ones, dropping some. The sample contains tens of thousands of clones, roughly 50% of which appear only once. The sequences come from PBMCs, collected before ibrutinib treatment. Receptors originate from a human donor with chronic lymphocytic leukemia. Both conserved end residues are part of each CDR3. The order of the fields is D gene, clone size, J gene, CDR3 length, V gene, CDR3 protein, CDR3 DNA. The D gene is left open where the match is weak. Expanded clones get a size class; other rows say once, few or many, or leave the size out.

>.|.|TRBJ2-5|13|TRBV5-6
CASSLGGRETQYF
TGTGCCAGCAGCTTGGGAGGGAGGGAGACCCAGTACTTC
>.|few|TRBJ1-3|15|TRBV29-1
CSVEVTGALGNTIYF
TGCAGCGTCGAGGTGACAGGCGCTCTTGGAAACACCATATATTTT
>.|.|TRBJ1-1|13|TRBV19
CASSIWENTEAFF
TGTGCCAGTAGTATCTGGGAGAACACTGAAGCTTTCTTT
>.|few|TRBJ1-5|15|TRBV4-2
CASSQDVGGWQPQHF
TGTGCCAGCAGCCAAGATGTGGGGGGTTGGCAGCCCCAGCATTTT
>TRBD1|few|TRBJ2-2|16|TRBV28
CASSSPGQVNTGELFF
TGTGCCAGCAGTTCACCAGGACAGGTGAACACCGGGGAGCTGTTTTTT
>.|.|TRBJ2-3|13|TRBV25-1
CASSEPPTDTQYF
TGTGCCAGCAGTGAACCCCCCACAGATACGCAGTATTTT
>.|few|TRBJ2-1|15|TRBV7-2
CASSLVGAAYNEQFF
TGTGCCAGCAGCTTAGTTGGAGCAGCATACAATGAGCAGTTCTTC
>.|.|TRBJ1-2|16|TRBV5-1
CASSFAAPGHGYGYTF
TGCGCCAGCAGCTTTGCCGCCCCGGGACACGGGTATGGCTACACCTTC
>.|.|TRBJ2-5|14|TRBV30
CAWIKLEGWGTQYF
TGTGCCTGGATAAAACTCGAGGGTTGGGGGACCCAGTACTTC
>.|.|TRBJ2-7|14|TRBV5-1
CASSLGDLSYEQYF
TGCGCCAGCAGCTTGGGGGACCTCTCCTACGAGCAGTACTTC
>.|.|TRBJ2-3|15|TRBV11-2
CASSLIGGTADTQYF
TGTGCCAGCAGCTTAATTGGGGGGACAGCAGATACGCAGTATTTT
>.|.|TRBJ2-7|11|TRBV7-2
CASSPGASVIF
TGTGCCAGCAGCCCAGGCGCGAGCGTAATCTTC
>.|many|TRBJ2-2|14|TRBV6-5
CASSHRQGPGELFF
TGTGCCAGCAGCCACCGCCAGGGGCCCGGGGAGCTGTTTTTT
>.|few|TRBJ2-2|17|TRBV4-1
CASSQDQRRLIGGELFF
TGCGCCAGCAGCCAAGATCAAAGGCGTCTAATTGGCGGGGAGCTGTTTTTT
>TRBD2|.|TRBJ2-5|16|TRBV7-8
CASSLAGGGRTETQYF
TGTGCCAGCAGCTTAGCCGGCGGGGGGAGAACGGAGACCCAGTACTTC
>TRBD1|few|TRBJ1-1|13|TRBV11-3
CASSGQGNTEAFF
TGTGCCAGCAGCGGACAGGGGAACACTGAAGCTTTCTTT
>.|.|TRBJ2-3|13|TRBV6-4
CASSASSWDTQYF
TGTGCCAGCAGTGCGAGTTCCTGGGATACGCAGTATTTT
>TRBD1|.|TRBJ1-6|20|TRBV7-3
CASSLTPPDGTGNYNSPLHF
TGTGCCAGCAGCTTAACCCCCCCTGACGGGACAGGGAACTATAATTCACCCCTCCACTTT
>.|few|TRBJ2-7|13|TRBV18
CASSPRQAHEQYF
TGTGCCAGCTCACCACGACAGGCCCACGAGCAGTACTTC
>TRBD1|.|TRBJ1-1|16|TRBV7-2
CASSLVAGQGHTEAFF
TGTGCCAGCAGCTTAGTCGCCGGACAGGGCCACACTGAAGCTTTCTTT
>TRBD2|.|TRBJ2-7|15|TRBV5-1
CASSSSGGGNYEQYF
TGCGCCAGCAGCAGTTCCGGCGGGGGAAACTACGAGCAGTACTTC
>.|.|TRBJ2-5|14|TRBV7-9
CASSLAGSRETQYF
TGTGCCAGCAGCTTAGCGGGGAGTCGGGAGACCCAGTACTTC
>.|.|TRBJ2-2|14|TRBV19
CASSIGDYTGELFF
TGTGCCAGTAGTATAGGTGATTACACCGGGGAGCTGTTTTTT
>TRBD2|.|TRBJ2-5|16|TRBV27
CASSLLAGVTLETQYF
TGTGCCAGCAGTCTTCTAGCGGGCGTTACTCTTGAGACCCAGTACTTC
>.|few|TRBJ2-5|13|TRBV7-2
CASSLLFGETQYF
TGTGCCAGCAGCTTGCTATTTGGGGAGACCCAGTACTTC
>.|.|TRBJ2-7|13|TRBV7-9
CASSLTDSYEQYF
TGTGCCAGCAGCTTAACAGATTCCTACGAGCAGTACTTC
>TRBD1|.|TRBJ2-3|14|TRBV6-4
CASRDRGSTDTQYF
TGTGCCAGCAGGGACAGGGGAAGCACAGATACGCAGTATTTT
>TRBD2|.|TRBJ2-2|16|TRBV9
CASSALLSGGGGELFF
TGTGCCAGCAGCGCCCTCCTTAGCGGGGGGGGCGGGGAGCTGTTTTTT
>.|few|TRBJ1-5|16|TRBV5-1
CASSPRPGAGDQPQHF
TGCGCCAGCAGCCCTCGACCTGGGGCCGGCGATCAGCCCCAGCATTTT
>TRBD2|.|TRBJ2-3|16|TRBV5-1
CASSLVSSGTTDTQYF
TGCGCCAGCAGCTTGGTATCTAGCGGTACTACAGATACGCAGTATTTT
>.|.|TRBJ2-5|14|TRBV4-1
CASSQASQQETQYF
TGCGCCAGCAGCCAAGCATCGCAGCAAGAGACCCAGTACTTC
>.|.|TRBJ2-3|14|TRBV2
CASNPGGPTDTQYF
TGTGCCAGCAATCCGGGGGGCCCCACAGATACGCAGTATTTT
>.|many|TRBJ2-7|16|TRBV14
CASSQEDAISHYEQYF
TGTGCCAGCAGCCAAGAGGACGCTATCTCGCATTACGAGCAGTACTTC
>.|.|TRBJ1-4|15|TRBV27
CASRARDLENEKLFF
TGTGCCAGCAGGGCTCGGGACCTCGAGAATGAAAAACTGTTTTTT
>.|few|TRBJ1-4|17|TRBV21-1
CASSKTTGLTSGEKLFF
TGTGCCAGCAGCAAGACGACTGGACTTACCTCGGGTGAAAAACTGTTTTTT
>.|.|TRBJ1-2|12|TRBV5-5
CASSRDMYGYTF
TGTGCCAGCAGCCGGGACATGTATGGCTACACCTTC
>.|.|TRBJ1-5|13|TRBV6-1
CASSWTKNQPQHF
TGTGCCAGCAGTTGGACAAAGAATCAGCCCCAGCATTTT
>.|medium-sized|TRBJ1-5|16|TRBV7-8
CASSLGAQYSNQPQHF
TGTGCCAGCAGCTTAGGGGCACAATATAGCAATCAGCCCCAGCATTTT
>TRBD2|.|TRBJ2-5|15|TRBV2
CASSVLGLAAETQYF
TGTGCCAGCAGTGTTCTGGGACTAGCGGCAGAGACCCAGTACTTC
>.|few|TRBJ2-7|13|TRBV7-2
CASSPALPYEQYF
TGTGCCAGCAGCCCGGCGCTGCCCTACGAGCAGTACTTC